One sample yielded the 27 T cell receptor beta chains listed below, sequenced in a study of prognosis after radiotherapy for stage I lung cancer. Multiplex PCR, run in two rounds, amplified TCR beta CDR3 from genomic DNA. First-round PCR employed TRBV- and TRBJ-specific primers for each gene. MiXCR, run by TCRdb on the multiplex PCR reads, gives a single entry per CDR3 protein. The sample lists some 20,000 distinct CDR3 sequences, roughly 40% occurring once. The source was PBMCs, collected before or after stereotactic body radiation therapy (not recorded which). The receptors derive from a donor over 45 with non-small cell lung cancer.

This clonotype was observed once. V usage is TRBV7-9 and J usage is TRBJ2-2; no definite D call. V lost 0 bases to trimming and J lost 11 bases, with 13 bases between them. Germline V lookup: CDR1 SEHNR, CDR2 FQNEAQ (reference sequence). The CDR3 spans 14 residues. CDR3 DNA sequence: TGTGCCAGCAGCTTAGCGTCCTTCATTGGTGAGCTGTTTTTT. This gives the protein CASSLASFIGELFF.

This clonotype has a handful of counts. A far bigger clonotype differs at one base, so this is likely a read error. The rearrangement joins TRBV6-6 to TRBJ2-1; D uncertain. Per the germline V gene, CDR1 is MNHNY and CDR2 is SVGAGI (reference sequence). CDR3 size: 13 residues. The germline V and J ends were trimmed by 0 bases and 9 bases, with 9 bases remaining between them. CDR3 residues: CASSYSISLEQFF. CDR3 sequence (DNA): TGTGCCAGCAGTTACTCGATCAGCCTTGAGCAGTTCTTC.

The rearrangement links TRBV28 to TRBJ2-2, with unresolved D. CDR1 MDHEN and CDR2 SYDVKM come from the germline V gene. Trimming cost V 4 bases and J 6 bases, with 15 bases left between them. This CDR3 spans 15 amino acids. The CDR3 reads CASSSWALSAGELFF. CDR3 coding DNA: TGTGCCAGCAGTTCCTGGGCTCTCTCCGCCGGGGAGCTGTTTTTT.

As DNA, the CDR3 is TGTGCCAGCAGTTCGGGGAGCCCCAACGGGGAGCTGTTTTTT. This gives the protein CASSSGSPNGELFF. V usage is TRBV12-3 or TRBV12-4 and J usage is TRBJ2-2, with D possibly being TRBD2 (5 bases). Between the trimmed V and J ends, which lost 4 bases and 7 bases, there was a span of 13 bases. This CDR3 is built from 14 residues.

This clonotype appeared many times. The rearrangement links TRBV19 to TRBJ1-5; 9 bases match TRBD1. The germline V gene encodes CDR1 LNHDA and CDR2 SQIVND (reference sequence). V trimming: 7 bases; J trimming: 0 bases; junction bases outside the gene matches: 10. There are 17 residues in the CDR3. The CDR3 DNA sequence: TGTGCCAGTACCCGGGACAGGGAGTGGGGTAGCAATCAGCCCCAGCATTTT. Translating it yields CASTRDREWGSNQPQHF. The full variable domain, rest sourced from reference TRBV19 and TRBJ1-5, is DGGITQSPKYLFRKEGQNVTLSCEQNLNHDAMYWYRQDPGQGLRLIYYSQIVNDFQKGDIAEGYSVSREKKESFPLTVTSAQKNPTAFYLCASTRDREWGSNQPQHFGDGTRLSIL.

The chain has TRBV7-2 and TRBJ1-1, with D unclear. This CDR3 comprises 14 residues. V lost 1 base and J lost 0, with 6 bases in between. Germline CDR1 and CDR2: SGHTA and FQGNSA. CDR3 sequence reads: CASSLVGVNTEAFF. CDR3 sequence (DNA): TGTGCCAGCAGCTTAGTAGGCGTGAACACTGAAGCTTTCTTT.

Many counts were recorded for this clonotype. The J gene is TRBJ1-4, the V gene TRBV20-1; D unresolved. Germline CDR1 DFQATT, CDR2 SNEGSKA (reference sequence). The CDR3 length is 15 residues. V shed 0 bases and J shed 5 bases, with 13 bases lying between them. CDR3 region: CSARDPKGDNEKLFF. CDR3 in DNA: TGCAGTGCTAGAGATCCCAAGGGAGACAATGAAAAACTGTTTTTT.

This clonotype was detected many times. The chain is built from TRBV20-1 and TRBJ2-7; TRBD2 aligns across 9 bases. CDR3 length equals 15 residues. J gave up 3 bases and V 2 bases, and 8 bases lay outside the gene matches. Germline CDR1 is DFQATT and CDR2 is SNEGSKA (reference sequence). The CDR3 region has the DNA TGCAGTGCTAGACCCAGGACTAGCGACCGCTACGAGCAGTACTTC. Translated, it gives CSARPRTSDRYEQYF.

There are many counts of this clonotype. The rearrangement joins TRBV7-8 to TRBJ2-2; D gene unclear. Trimming removed 1 base at V and 0 bases at J, with 9 bases between. Germline-derived CDR1 and CDR2 are SGHVS and FQNEAQ. CDR3 length: 16 residues. The CDR3 DNA sequence: TGTGCCAGCAGCTTAGGGACGTACGCGAACACCGGGGAGCTGTTTTTT. This encodes CASSLGTYANTGELFF.

This clonotype was counted many times. The rearrangement links TRBV24-1 to TRBJ2-3, with 7 bases matching TRBD1. Germline V gives CDR1 KGHDR, CDR2 SFDVKD. The CDR3 is made up of 15 amino acids. The V segment lost 4 bases and the J segment 2 bases; nucleotides outside the gene matches: 5. The CDR3 is CATSDSTGYTDTQYF. CDR3 in DNA: TGTGCCACCAGTGACTCGACAGGGTACACAGATACGCAGTATTTT.

This clonotype has ten or more counts. This chain links TRBV30 with TRBJ2-5, with 10 bases fitting TRBD2. The CDR3 covers 15 residues. The germline CDR1 and CDR2 sequences are GTSNPN and SVGIG (reference sequence). With V trimmed by 1 base and J by 5 bases, 7 bases remained unmatched. For the CDR3, the DNA is TGTGCCTGGAGTGGGTTAGCGGGAGGTGGTGAGACCCAGTACTTC. Its translation is CAWSGLAGGGETQYF.

This clonotype was seen repeatedly, ten times or more. This chain joins TRBV11-1 and TRBJ2-1, with TRBD1 as a possible D gene (5 bases). Germline V gene lookup returns CDR1 SGHAT and CDR2 FQDESV (reference sequence). The CDR3 spans 14 residues. V lost 3 bases, J lost 8 bases, and 14 bases lay in between. CDR3 residues: CASSFTTEFDEQFF. In nucleotides, the CDR3 is TGTGCCAGCAGCTTCACGACAGAGTTCGATGAGCAGTTCTTC.

Details on this clonotype: Likely a read error: the CDR3 ends without its conserved phenylalanine or tryptophan. This chain connects TRBV5-1 to TRBJ2-7; no clear D gene. Germline CDR1 and CDR2: SGHRS and YFSETQ. The CDR3 contains 14 residues. Trimming took 4 bases from V and 5 from J, leaving 16 bases between them. CDR3 region: CASSPLKGVNEQYL. The CDR3 nucleotides read TGCGCCAGCAGCCCTCTGAAGGGTGTTAACGAGCAGTACTTA.

V is TRBV11-3 and J is TRBJ2-5; a possible D gene is TRBD1 (6 bases). Germline lookup yields CDR1 SGHNT and CDR2 YENEEA. The CDR3 is 14 amino acids. Trimming cost V 2 bases and J 4 bases, with 11 bases left between them. The CDR3 DNA is TGTGCCAGCAGCTTAATGGGGGCCTCAGAGACCCAGTACTTC. It specifies CASSLMGASETQYF.

This clonotype was seen ten or more times. The rearrangement links TRBV19 to TRBJ1-1, with D tentatively TRBD1 (5 bases). This CDR3 comprises 11 residues. V was trimmed by 7 bases and J by 5 bases, leaving 8 bases between them. The germline gives CDR1 LNHDA, CDR2 SQIVND (reference sequence). CDR3 bases: TGTGCCAGTAAGACAGCTACTGAAGCTTTCTTT. Translating it yields CASKTATEAFF.

This clonotype was detected a few times. This chain uses TRBV28 with TRBJ1-2; D is possibly TRBD1 (5 bases). Looked up from germline, CDR1 is MDHEN and CDR2 is SYDVKM. V lost 3 bases and J 8 bases, leaving 10 bases between the germline ends. The CDR3 length is 12 residues. The CDR3 sequence is CASSFLGGGYTF. The CDR3 DNA follows: TGTGCCAGCAGTTTTCTCGGGGGAGGCTACACCTTC.

This clonotype was seen many times. The chain is built from TRBV2 and TRBJ2-1, with TRBD2 matching 7 bases. V was clipped by 7 bases and J by 4 bases; unmatched bases: 7. Germline CDR1 SNHLY, CDR2 FYNNEI. The CDR3 is made up of 14 amino acids. This CDR3 is CASIPSGRYNEQFF. For the CDR3, the DNA is TGTGCCAGCATTCCTAGCGGTAGATACAATGAGCAGTTCTTC.

A note on this clonotype: At one end the junction does not follow the germline gene, possibly because of a read error. The chain couples TRBV6-1 to TRBJ2-3; maybe TRBD2 (6 bases). This CDR3 has 13 amino acids. Germline lookup yields CDR1 MNHNS and CDR2 SASEGT. This CDR3 reads CASDGGGTYTQYF. CDR3 nucleotides: TGTGCCAGCGATGGGGGAGGCACATATACGCAGTATTTT.

A remark on this clonotype: A far larger clone lies a single base away; this is likely a read error. The CDR3 end shows no conserved phenylalanine or tryptophan, and so a read error is likely. The rearrangement joins TRBV6-2 or TRBV6-3 to TRBJ2-1; D gene unclear. The CDR3 consists of 12 residues. Germline values: CDR1 MNHEY, CDR2 SVGEGT. The V end was cut by 6 bases, the J end by 9 bases, with 12 bases between. The CDR3 coding sequence is TGTGCCAGCAGCTCGTTCGGCGGTGAGCAGTTCCTC. It is translated as CASSSFGGEQFL.

The chain is built from TRBV11-2 and TRBJ2-7, with 8 bases identical to TRBD1. Germline V gene data show CDR1 as SGHAT and CDR2 as FQNNGV. The ends lost 4 bases at V and 6 bases at J; junction bases unmatched: 5. This CDR3 contains 13 residues. CDR3 in amino acids: CASSWDRQGEQYF. DNA for the CDR3: TGTGCCAGCAGCTGGGACAGGCAGGGCGAGCAGTACTTC.

In this sample, this clonotype turned up many times. The chain recombines TRBV28 with TRBJ1-5; D remains ambiguous. The CDR3 has 15 amino acids. The germline CDR1 and CDR2 sequences are MDHEN and SYDVKM. With 4 bases removed from V and 5 bases from J, the gap between germline ends came to 15 bases. The DNA for the CDR3 is TGTGCCAGCAGTTCCGGACGGGTGCGGGATCAGCCCCAGCATTTT. Translated, it gives CASSSGRVRDQPQHF.

The rearrangement uses TRBV12-3 or TRBV12-4 and TRBJ2-7, with 10 bases that match TRBD2. This CDR3 has 16 amino acids. J was trimmed by 4 bases and V by 0 bases; bases with no gene match: 6. The CDR3: CASSLARSSGSYEQYF. The CDR3 nucleotides are TGTGCCAGCAGTTTAGCTCGTTCTAGCGGGAGTTACGAGCAGTACTTC.

On this clonotype itself: This may arise from a read error, as a much more abundant clone is one base away. J is TRBJ2-1 and V is TRBV5-4, with D maybe TRBD2 (6 bases). This CDR3 comprises 15 residues. CDR1 and CDR2 (germline): SGHNT, YYREEE (reference sequence). The CDR3 coding sequence is TGTGCCGGCAGCGCATCCGGGACTTCCCACCATGAGCAGTTCTTC. This translates into CAGSASGTSHHEQFF.

The sample holds a few counts of this clonotype. The chain carries TRBV11-2 and TRBJ1-2, with D uncertain. CDR3 length: 13 amino acids. Trimming took off 0 bases at V and 4 bases at J, with 6 bases between the two ends. Germline V gene lookup returns CDR1 SGHAT and CDR2 FQNNGV. The CDR3 protein is CASSLDRRYGYTF. CDR3 sequence (DNA): TGTGCCAGCAGCTTAGATCGTCGCTATGGCTACACCTTC.

The chain recombines TRBV20-1 with TRBJ1-6; no firm D call. The CDR3 loop spans 13 amino acids. Per the germline V gene, CDR1 is DFQATT and CDR2 is SNEGSKA (reference sequence). Trimming shortened V by 2 bases and J by 3 bases, and 5 bases separated the two germline ends. CDR3 in DNA: TGCAGTGCTAGATCCTACTATAATTCACCCCTCCACTTT. Encoded protein: CSARSYYNSPLHF.

This clonotype has at least ten counts. The chain joins TRBV24-1 to TRBJ1-4; no definite D call. CDR1 and CDR2 from the germline V gene are KGHDR and SFDVKD. CDR3 length: 13 amino acids. The ends were cut back, 4 bases at V and 3 bases at J, with 5 bases in the middle. The CDR3: CATSDGANEKLFF. DNA of the CDR3: TGTGCCACCAGTGACGGGGCTAATGAAAAACTGTTTTTT.

Relative to its sample, this clonotype is medium-sized. The gene calls are TRBV28 and TRBJ2-7; D might be TRBD1 or TRBD2, each matching 5 bases. Trimming cost V 5 bases and J 1 base, with 12 bases left between them. Germline lookup yields CDR1 MDHEN and CDR2 SYDVKM. This CDR3 is built from 14 residues. The DNA of the CDR3 is TGTGCCAGCAGTGAATTTGGGGGTTCCTACGAGCAGTACTTC. As protein: CASSEFGGSYEQYF.